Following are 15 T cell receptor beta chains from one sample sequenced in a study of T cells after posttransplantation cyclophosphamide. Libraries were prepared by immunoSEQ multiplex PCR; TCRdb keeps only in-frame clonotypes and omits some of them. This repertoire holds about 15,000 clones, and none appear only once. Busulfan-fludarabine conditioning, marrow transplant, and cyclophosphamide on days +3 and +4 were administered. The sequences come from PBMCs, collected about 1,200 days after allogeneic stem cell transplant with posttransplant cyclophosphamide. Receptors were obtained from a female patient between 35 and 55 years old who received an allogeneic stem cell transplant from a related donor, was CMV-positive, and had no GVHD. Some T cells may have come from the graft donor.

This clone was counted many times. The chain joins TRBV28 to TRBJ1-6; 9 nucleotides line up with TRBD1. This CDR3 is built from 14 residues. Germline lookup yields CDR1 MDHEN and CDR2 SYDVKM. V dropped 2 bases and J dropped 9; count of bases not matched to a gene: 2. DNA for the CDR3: TGTGCCAGCAGTTTAGGGACAGGGACTTCACCCCTCCACTTT. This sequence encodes CASSLGTGTSPLHF.

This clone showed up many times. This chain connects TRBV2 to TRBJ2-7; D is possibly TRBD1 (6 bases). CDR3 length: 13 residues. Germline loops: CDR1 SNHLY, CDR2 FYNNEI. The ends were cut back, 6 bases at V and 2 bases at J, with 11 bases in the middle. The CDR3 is CASREQGTYEQYF. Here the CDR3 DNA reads TGTGCCAGCAGAGAACAGGGAACCTACGAGCAGTACTTC.

CDR3 residues: CASSFHGTGQETQYF. The CDR3 DNA sequence: TGCGCCAGCAGCTTCCACGGGACAGGGCAAGAGACCCAGTACTTC. This chain joins TRBV5-1 and TRBJ2-5; the match to TRBD1 covers 9 bases. The CDR3 has 15 amino acids. V trimming: 2 bases; J trimming: 2 bases; junction bases outside the gene matches: 4. The germline V gene encodes CDR1 SGHRS and CDR2 YFSETQ.

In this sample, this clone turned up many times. The CDR3 spells CASSPGTSGGWETQYF. DNA of the CDR3: TGTGCCAGCAGCCCGGGGACTAGCGGGGGGTGGGAGACCCAGTACTTC. The J gene is TRBJ2-5, the V gene TRBV5-4, with 15 bases lining up with TRBD2. With V trimmed by 4 bases and J by 5 bases, 6 bases remained unmatched. Germline CDR1 SGHNT, CDR2 YYREEE (reference sequence). CDR3 length: 16 amino acids.

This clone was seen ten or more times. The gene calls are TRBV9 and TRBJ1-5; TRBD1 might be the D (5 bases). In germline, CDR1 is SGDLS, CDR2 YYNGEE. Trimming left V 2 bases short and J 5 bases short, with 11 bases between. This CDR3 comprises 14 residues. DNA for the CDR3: TGTGCCAGCAGCGTCGGGACTCTAGATCAGCCCCAGCATTTT. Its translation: CASSVGTLDQPQHF. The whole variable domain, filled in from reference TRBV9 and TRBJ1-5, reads DSGVTQTPKHLITATGQRVTLRCSPRSGDLSVYWYQQSLDQGLQFLIQYYNGEERAKGNILERFSAQQFPDLHSELNLSSLELGDSALYFCASSVGTLDQPQHFGDGTRLSIL.

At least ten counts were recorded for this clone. DNA of the CDR3: TGTGCCAGCAGCCCCTGGACAGGGGTTGAGACCCAGTACTTC. Translating it yields CASSPWTGVETQYF. This chain links TRBV9 with TRBJ2-5; 9 nucleotides match TRBD1. The CDR3 loop spans 14 amino acids. Trimming removed 4 bases from V and 5 bases from J; junction bases left unmatched: 6. The germline gives CDR1 SGDLS, CDR2 YYNGEE.

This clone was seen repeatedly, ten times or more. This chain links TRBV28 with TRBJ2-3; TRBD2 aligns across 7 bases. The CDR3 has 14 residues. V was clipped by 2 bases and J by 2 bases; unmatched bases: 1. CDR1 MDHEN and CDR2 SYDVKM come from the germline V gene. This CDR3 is CASSLAGDTDTQYF. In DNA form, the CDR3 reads TGTGCCAGCAGTTTAGCGGGGGACACAGATACGCAGTATTTT.

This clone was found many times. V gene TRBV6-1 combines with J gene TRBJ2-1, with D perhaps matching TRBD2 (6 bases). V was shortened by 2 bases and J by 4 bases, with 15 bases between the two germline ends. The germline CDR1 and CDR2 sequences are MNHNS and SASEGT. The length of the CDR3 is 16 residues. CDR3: CASSERDSHWYNEQFF. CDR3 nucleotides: TGTGCCAGCAGTGAACGGGACTCTCACTGGTACAATGAGCAGTTCTTC.

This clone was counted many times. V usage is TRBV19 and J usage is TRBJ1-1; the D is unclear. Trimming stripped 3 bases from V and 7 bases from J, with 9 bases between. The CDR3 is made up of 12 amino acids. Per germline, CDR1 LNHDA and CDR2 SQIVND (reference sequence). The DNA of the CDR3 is TGTGCCAGTAGTATCGTCCGGGGTGAAGCTTTCTTT. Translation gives CASSIVRGEAFF.

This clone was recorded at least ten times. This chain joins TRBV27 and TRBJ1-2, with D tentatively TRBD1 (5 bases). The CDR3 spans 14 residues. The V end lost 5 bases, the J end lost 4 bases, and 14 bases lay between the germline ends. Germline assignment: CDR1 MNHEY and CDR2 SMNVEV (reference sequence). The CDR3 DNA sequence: TGTGCCAGCAGTCCAGGAACAGGTGTCTATGGCTACACCTTC. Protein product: CASSPGTGVYGYTF.

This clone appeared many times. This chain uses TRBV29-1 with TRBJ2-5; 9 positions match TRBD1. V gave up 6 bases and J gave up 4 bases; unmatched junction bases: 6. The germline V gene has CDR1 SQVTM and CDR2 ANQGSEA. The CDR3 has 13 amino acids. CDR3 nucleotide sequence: TGCAGCGTAGACGTGACAGGGGGAGAGACCCAGTACTTC. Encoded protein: CSVDVTGGETQYF.

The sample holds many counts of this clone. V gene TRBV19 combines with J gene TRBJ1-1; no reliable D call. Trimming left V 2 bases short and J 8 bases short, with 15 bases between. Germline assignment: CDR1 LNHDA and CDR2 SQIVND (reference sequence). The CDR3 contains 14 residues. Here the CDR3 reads CASSINSRNWEAFF. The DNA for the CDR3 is TGTGCCAGTAGTATAAACAGTCGAAACTGGGAAGCTTTCTTT.

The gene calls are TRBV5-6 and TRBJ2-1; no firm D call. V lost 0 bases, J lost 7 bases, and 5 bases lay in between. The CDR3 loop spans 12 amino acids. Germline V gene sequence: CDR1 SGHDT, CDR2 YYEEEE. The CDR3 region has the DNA TGTGCCAGCAGCTTGGTGCGTAATGAGCAGTTCTTC. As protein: CASSLVRNEQFF.

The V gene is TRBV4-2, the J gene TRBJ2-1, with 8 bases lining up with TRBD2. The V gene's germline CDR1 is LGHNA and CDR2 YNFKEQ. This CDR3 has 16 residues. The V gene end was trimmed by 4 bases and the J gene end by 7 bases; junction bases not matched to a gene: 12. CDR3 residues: CASSPSAGGALNEQFF. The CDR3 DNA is TGTGCCAGCAGCCCGTCTGCCGGGGGGGCTCTAAATGAGCAGTTCTTC.

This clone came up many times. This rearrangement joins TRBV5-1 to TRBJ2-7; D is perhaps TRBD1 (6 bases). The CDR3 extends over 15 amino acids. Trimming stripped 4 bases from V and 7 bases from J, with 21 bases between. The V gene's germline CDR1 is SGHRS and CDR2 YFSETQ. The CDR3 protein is CASSLRGRGSQEQYF. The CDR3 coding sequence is TGCGCCAGCAGCCTCAGAGGCAGGGGCTCACAGGAGCAGTACTTC.